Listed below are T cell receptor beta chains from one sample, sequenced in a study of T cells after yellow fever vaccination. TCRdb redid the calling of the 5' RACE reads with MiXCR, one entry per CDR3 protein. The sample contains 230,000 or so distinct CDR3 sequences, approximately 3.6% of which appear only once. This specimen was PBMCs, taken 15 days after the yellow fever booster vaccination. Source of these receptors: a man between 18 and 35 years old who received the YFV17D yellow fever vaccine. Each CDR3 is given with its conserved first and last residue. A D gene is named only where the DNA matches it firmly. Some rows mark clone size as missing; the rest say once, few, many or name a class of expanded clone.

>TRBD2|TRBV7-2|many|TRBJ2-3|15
CASSPLGLERDTQYF
TGTGCCAGCAGCCCCCTGGGACTAGAAAGAGATACGCAGTATTTT
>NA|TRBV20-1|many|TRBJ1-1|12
CSALVRYTEAFF
TGCAGTGCCCTGGTAAGATACACTGAAGCTTTCTTT
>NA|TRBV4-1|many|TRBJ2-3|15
CASSQVKIATDTQYF
TGCGCCAGCAGCCAAGTGAAGATAGCCACAGATACGCAGTATTTT
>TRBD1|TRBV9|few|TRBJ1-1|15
CASSPQPQGAGEAFF
TGTGCCAGCAGCCCGCAACCGCAGGGGGCCGGTGAAGCTTTCTTT
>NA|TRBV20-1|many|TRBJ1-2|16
CSAKNDLWGFGYGYTF
TGCAGTGCTAAGAACGACCTCTGGGGATTTGGCTATGGCTACACCTTC
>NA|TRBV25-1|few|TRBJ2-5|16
CASSERLGGREETQYF
TGTGCCAGCAGTGAACGACTAGGAGGCCGGGAAGAGACCCAGTACTTC
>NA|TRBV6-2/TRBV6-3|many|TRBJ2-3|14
CASSYLKDTDTQYF
TGTGCCAGCAGTTACCTAAAGGACACAGATACGCAGTATTTT
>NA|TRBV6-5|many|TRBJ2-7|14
CASSTLPRPTEQYF
TGTGCCAGCAGTACGCTCCCGCGGCCCACAGAGCAGTACTTC
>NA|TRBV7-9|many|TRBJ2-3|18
CASPEAGTGSPTTDTQYF
TGTGCCAGCCCCGAGGCGGGAACGGGGAGCCCCACAACAGATACGCAGTATTTT
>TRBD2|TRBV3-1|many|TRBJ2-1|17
CASSHGLAGSADNEQFF
TGTGCCAGCAGCCACGGACTAGCGGGGAGCGCGGACAATGAGCAGTTCTTC
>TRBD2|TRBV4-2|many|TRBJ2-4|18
CASSHPTSGGLAKNIQYF
TGTGCCAGCAGCCACCCAACTAGCGGGGGGTTAGCCAAAAACATTCAGTACTTC
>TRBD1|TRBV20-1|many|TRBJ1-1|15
CSASHWDSLDTEAFF
TGCAGTGCGTCTCACTGGGACAGCCTGGACACTGAAGCTTTCTTT
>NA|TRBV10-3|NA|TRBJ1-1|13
CAIRPGLNTEAFF
TGTGCCATCAGACCCGGACTGAACACTGAAGCTTTCTTT
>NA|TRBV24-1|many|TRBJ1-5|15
CATSEGGMGYQPQHF
TGTGCCACCAGTGAGGGGGGGATGGGGTACCAGCCCCAGCATTTT
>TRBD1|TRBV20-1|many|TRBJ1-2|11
CSASRGKGYTF
TGCAGTGCTAGCAGGGGGAAAGGCTACACCTTC
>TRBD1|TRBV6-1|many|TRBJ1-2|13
CASSVEGAYGYTF
TGTGCCAGCAGTGTCGAGGGGGCATATGGCTACACCTTC
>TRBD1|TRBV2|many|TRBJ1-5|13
CARGTGGNQPQHF
TGTGCCAGAGGGACAGGGGGCAATCAGCCCCAGCATTTT
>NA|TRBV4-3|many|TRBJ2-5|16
CASSQDREGPGETQYF
TGCGCCAGCAGCCAAGACCGAGAGGGGCCAGGAGAGACCCAGTACTTC
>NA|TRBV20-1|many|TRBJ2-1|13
CSARGSGANEQFF
TGCAGTGCTAGAGGATCAGGGGCCAATGAGCAGTTCTTC
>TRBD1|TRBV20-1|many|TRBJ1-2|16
CSARDRTGGLNYGYTF
TGCAGTGCTAGGGATAGGACAGGGGGCTTGAACTATGGCTACACCTTC
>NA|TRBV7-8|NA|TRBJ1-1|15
CASSTERLMNTEAFF
TGTGCCAGCAGTACGGAGAGGCTAATGAACACTGAAGCTTTCTTT
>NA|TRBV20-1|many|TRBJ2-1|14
CSARDIDLYNEQFF
TGCAGTGCTAGAGATATTGACTTATACAATGAGCAGTTCTTC
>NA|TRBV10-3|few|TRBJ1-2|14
CAISLDSPNYGYTF
TGTGCCATCAGTCTCGACAGTCCTAACTATGGCTACACCTTC
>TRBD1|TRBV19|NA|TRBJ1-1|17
CASTPSPGQGARTEAFF
TGTGCCAGTACCCCCTCACCGGGACAGGGGGCGCGGACTGAAGCTTTCTTT
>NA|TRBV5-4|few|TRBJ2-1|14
CASSGPTPGDEQFF
TGTGCCAGCAGCGGACCGACCCCGGGCGATGAGCAGTTCTTC
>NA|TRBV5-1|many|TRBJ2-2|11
CASTVTGELFF
TGCGCCAGCACCGTCACCGGGGAGCTGTTTTTT
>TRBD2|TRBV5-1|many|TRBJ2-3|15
CASRPSGASTDTQYF
TGCGCCAGCAGACCTAGCGGGGCCAGCACAGATACGCAGTATTTT
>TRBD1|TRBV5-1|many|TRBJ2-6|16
CASSDRGSSGANVLTF
TGCGCCAGCAGCGACAGGGGGAGCTCTGGGGCCAACGTCCTGACTTTC
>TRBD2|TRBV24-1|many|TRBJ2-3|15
CATAAGGGAQDTQYF
TGTGCCACCGCGGCCGGCGGGGGGGCCCAAGATACGCAGTATTTT
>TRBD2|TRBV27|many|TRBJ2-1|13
CASSVAGGNEQFF
TGTGCCAGCAGCGTAGCGGGGGGCAATGAGCAGTTCTTC
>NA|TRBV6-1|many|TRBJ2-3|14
CASSDGRRTDTQYF
TGTGCCAGCAGTGACGGGCGACGCACAGATACGCAGTATTTT
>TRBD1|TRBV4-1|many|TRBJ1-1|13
CASSPQGVTEAFF
TGCGCCAGCAGCCCACAGGGGGTAACTGAAGCTTTCTTT
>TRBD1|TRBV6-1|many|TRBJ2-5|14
CASRVQGQGETQYF
TGTGCCAGCAGGGTACAGGGGCAGGGAGAGACCCAGTACTTC
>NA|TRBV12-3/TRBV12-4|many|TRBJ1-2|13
CATHHDSHYGYTF
TGTGCCACCCATCACGACAGCCACTATGGCTACACCTTC
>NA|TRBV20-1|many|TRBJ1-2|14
CSAREVRGFYGYTF
TGCAGTGCTAGAGAGGTCAGGGGTTTCTATGGCTACACCTTC
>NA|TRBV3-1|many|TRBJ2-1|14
CASSHRDVHNEQFF
TGTGCCAGCAGCCACCGGGACGTCCACAATGAGCAGTTCTTC
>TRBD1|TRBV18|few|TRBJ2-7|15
CASSPGTGVSYEQYF
TGTGCCAGCTCCCCCGGGACAGGGGTCTCCTACGAGCAGTACTTC
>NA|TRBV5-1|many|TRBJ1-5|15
CASRKSTGEDQPQHF
TGCGCCAGCAGGAAGTCCACGGGAGAGGATCAGCCCCAGCATTTT
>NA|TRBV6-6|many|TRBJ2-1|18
CASSYSIQLDSPYNEQFF
TGTGCCAGCAGTTACTCGATCCAGTTGGACAGCCCGTACAATGAGCAGTTCTTC
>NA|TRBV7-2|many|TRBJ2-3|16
CASSFPRGVSTDTQYF
TGTGCCAGCAGCTTCCCTCGAGGGGTCAGCACAGATACGCAGTATTTT
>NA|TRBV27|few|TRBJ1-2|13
CASSFGPSYGYTF
TGTGCCAGCAGTTTCGGTCCCTCCTATGGCTACACCTTC
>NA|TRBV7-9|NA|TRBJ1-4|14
CASSLEVVREKLFF
TGTGCCAGCAGCTTAGAGGTCGTACGGGAAAAACTGTTTTTT
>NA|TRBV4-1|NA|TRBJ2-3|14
CASSQVVRDDTQYF
TGCGCCAGCAGCCAAGTGGTGAGGGACGATACGCAGTATTTT
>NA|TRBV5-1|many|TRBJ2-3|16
CASSLGSAGSTDTQYF
TGCGCCAGCAGCTTGGGCTCGGCAGGGTCCACAGATACGCAGTATTTT
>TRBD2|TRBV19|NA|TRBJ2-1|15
CASSKPGGPYNEQFF
TGTGCCAGTAGTAAGCCGGGGGGACCCTACAATGAGCAGTTCTTC
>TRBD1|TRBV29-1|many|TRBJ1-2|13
CSVSTGTGYGYTF
TGCAGCGTTTCTACCGGGACAGGCTATGGCTACACCTTC
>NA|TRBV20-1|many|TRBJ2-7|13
CSARDRETYEQYF
TGCAGTGCTAGAGATCGTGAGACCTACGAGCAGTACTTC
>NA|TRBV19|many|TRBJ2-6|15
CASRQMSSGANVLTF
TGTGCCAGTAGACAAATGAGCTCTGGGGCCAACGTCCTGACTTTC
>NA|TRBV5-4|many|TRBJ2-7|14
CASSSPRRADEQYF
TGTGCCAGCAGCTCCCCCCGCAGGGCCGACGAGCAGTACTTC
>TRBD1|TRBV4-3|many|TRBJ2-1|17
CASSQEGGQGGYNEQFF
TGCGCCAGCAGCCAGGAAGGCGGACAGGGAGGTTACAATGAGCAGTTCTTC
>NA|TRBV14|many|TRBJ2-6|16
CASSEGRTSGANVLTF
TGTGCCAGCAGCGAGGGACGGACCTCTGGGGCCAACGTCCTGACTTTC
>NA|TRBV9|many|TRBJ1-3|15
CASSPNPSPENTIYF
TGTGCCAGCAGCCCAAACCCTAGCCCCGAAAACACCATATATTTT
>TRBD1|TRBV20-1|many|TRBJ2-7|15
CSARDRDRGQYEQYF
TGCAGTGCTAGAGACAGGGACAGGGGGCAATACGAGCAGTACTTC
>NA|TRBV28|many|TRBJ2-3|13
CASSSGTTDTQYF
TGTGCCAGCAGTTCCGGAACCACAGATACGCAGTATTTT
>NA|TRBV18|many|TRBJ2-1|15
CASSRATGAYNEQFF
TGTGCCAGCTCACGAGCGACAGGAGCTTACAATGAGCAGTTCTTC
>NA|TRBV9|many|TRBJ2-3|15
CASSPLAGLGDTQYF
TGTGCCAGCAGCCCCCTGGCCGGACTTGGAGATACGCAGTATTTT
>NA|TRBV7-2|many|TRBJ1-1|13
CASSLYGNTEAFF
TGTGCCAGCAGCTTATACGGGAACACTGAAGCTTTCTTT
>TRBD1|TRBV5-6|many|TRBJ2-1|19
CASSPELRAPTGVNNEQFF
TGTGCCAGCAGCCCCGAGTTGAGGGCCCCGACAGGGGTTAACAATGAGCAGTTCTTC
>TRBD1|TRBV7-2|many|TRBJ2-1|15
CASSSPQGAGNEQFF
TGTGCCAGCAGCTCCCCCCAGGGGGCGGGTAATGAGCAGTTCTTC
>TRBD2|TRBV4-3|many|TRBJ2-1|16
CASSQLSGTNYNEQFF
TGCGCCAGCAGCCAACTATCAGGGACTAATTACAATGAGCAGTTCTTC